The present T cell receptor beta chain was sequenced within a study of blood T cell repertoires in COVID-19. Authors' data handling: Using reference gene primer amplification, nucleated cell counts were estimated. Assay: immunoSEQ multiplex PCR; the TCRdb copy retains only in-frame clones and omits some. From that table come the V and J calls and clone size; the DNA was used to work out D and trimming. Here the sample spans 250,000 to 350,000 clones, about four fifths being singletons. V gave up 2 bases and J gave up 2 bases, with 13 bases separating them. The germline V gene has CDR1 SGHTS and CDR2 YDEGEE. The CDR3 consists of 15 residues.

Sequencing input: peripheral blood. This receptor was identified in a human donor with COVID-19, enrolled during active disease. The donor label of this sample is uncertain. The gene calls are TRBV5-8 and TRBJ2-5; D may be TRBD1 (8 bases). Written as DNA, the CDR3 is TGTGCCAGCAGCTTCCACAGGGGGGGACAAGAGACCCAGTACTTC. Its translation is CASSFHRGGQETQYF. The variable domain in full, with the rest retrieved from reference TRBV5-8 and TRBJ2-5, is EAGVTQSPTHLIKTRGQQATLRCSPISGHTSVYWYQQALGLGLQFLLWYDEGEERNRGNFPPRFSGRQFPNYSSELNVNALELEDSALYLCASSFHRGGQETQYFGPGTRLLVL.